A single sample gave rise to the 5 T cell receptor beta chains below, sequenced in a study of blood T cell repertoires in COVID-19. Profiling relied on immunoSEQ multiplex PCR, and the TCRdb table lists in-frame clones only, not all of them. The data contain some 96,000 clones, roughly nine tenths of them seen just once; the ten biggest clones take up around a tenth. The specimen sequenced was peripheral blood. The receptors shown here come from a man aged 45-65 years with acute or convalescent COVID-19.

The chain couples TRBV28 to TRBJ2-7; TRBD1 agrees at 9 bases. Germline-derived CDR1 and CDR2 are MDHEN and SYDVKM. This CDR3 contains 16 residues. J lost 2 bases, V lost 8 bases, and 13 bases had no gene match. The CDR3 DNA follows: TGTGCCAGCTCACACCCGACGACAGGGGGAACCTACGAGCAGTACTTC. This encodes CASSHPTTGGTYEQYF.

The CDR3 DNA reads TGTGCCAGCAGCTTAAGACCCCTTTCCCGGGACAACTCCTACAATGAGCAGTTCTTC. Its protein product is CASSLRPLSRDNSYNEQFF. V usage is TRBV11-2 and J usage is TRBJ2-1, with TRBD1 as a possible D gene (6 bases). The CDR3 runs 19 residues. Deletions cut 2 bases from V and 0 bases from J, with 20 bases between. CDR1 is SGHAT, CDR2 FQNNGV, per germline.

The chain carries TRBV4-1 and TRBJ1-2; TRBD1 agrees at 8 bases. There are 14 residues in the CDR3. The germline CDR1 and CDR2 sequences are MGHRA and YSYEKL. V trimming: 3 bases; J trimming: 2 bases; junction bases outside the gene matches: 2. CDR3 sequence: CASSQGQVNYGYTF. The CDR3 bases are TGCGCCAGCAGCCAGGGACAGGTCAACTATGGCTACACCTTC.

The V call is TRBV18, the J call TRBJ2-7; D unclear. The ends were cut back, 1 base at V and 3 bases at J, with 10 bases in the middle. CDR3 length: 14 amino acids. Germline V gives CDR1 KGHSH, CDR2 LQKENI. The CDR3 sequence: CASSPRTTHYEQYF. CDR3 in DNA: TGTGCCAGCTCACCACGCACTACTCACTACGAGCAGTACTTC.

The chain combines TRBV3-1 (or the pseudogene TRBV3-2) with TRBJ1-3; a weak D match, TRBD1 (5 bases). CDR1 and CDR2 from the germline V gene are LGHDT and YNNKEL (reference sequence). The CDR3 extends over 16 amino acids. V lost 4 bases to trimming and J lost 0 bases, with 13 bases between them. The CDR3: CASSRTRGSSGNTIYF. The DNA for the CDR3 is TGTGCCAGCAGCCGCACAAGGGGCAGCTCTGGAAACACCATATATTTT.